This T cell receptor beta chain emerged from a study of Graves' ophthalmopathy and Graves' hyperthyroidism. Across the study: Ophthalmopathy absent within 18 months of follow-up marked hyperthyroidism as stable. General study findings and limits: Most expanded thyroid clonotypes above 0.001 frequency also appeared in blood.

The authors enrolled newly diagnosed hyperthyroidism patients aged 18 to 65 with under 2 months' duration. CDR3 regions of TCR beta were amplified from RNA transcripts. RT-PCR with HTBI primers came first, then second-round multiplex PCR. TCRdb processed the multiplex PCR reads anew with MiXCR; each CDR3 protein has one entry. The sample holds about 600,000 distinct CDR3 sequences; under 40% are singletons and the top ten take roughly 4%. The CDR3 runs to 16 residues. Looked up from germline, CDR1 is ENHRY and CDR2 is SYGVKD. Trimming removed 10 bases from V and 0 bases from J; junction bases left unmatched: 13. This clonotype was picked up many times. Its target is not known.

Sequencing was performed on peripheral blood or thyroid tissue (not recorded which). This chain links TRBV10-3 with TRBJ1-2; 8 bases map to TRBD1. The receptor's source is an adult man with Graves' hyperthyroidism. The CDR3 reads CASSFNGQGANYGYTF. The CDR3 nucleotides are TGTGCCAGTTCATTTAACGGACAGGGAGCTAACTATGGCTACACCTTC.